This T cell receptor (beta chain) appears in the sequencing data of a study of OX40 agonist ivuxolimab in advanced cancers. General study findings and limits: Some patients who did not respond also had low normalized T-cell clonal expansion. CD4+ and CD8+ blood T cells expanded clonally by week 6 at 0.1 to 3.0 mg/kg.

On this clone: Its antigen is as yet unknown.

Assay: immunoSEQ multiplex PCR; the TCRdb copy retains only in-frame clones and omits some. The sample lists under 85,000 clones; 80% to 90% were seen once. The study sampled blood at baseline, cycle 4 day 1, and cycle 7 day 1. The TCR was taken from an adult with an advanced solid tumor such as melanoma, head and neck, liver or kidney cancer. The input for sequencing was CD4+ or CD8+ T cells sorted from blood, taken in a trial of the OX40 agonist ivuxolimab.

CDR3 in DNA: TGTGCCAGCAGACCGACAGGGCCTAATGAGCAGTTCTTC. Its protein is CASRPTGPNEQFF. V is TRBV27 and J is TRBJ2-1, with 7 bases that match TRBD1. The CDR3 consists of 13 residues. Per germline, CDR1 MNHEY and CDR2 SMNVEV (reference sequence). V shed 6 bases, J shed 7 bases, and the junction held 6 bases outside the gene matches.